A single sample gave rise to the 26 T cell receptor beta chains below, sequenced in a study of cytomegalovirus exposure and HLA in healthy donors. The PCR used 60 Vbeta and 13 Jbeta primers. Some clones are missing from TCRdb's copy, which holds only in-frame ones; the method was immunoSEQ multiplex PCR. The sample lists 95,000 to 100,000 clones, 65% to 80% occurring once. The sequenced sample was PBMCs. The receptors originated from a man over 45 in good health and CMV-seronegative.

With respect to this clone: Other DNA sequences from this sample encode an identical CDR3 as well. The chain is built from TRBV29-1 and TRBJ1-5; possible D gene TRBD1, 6 bases. The CDR3 has 12 residues. The ends were cut back, 4 bases at V and 5 bases at J, with 9 bases in the middle. Germline CDR1 SQVTM, CDR2 ANQGSEA. CDR3 protein: CSVGGGDQPQHF. The CDR3 coding sequence is TGCAGCGTTGGAGGGGGTGATCAGCCCCAGCATTTT.

This chain joins TRBV27 and TRBJ1-6; D is possibly TRBD1 (5 bases). The CDR3 loop spans 15 amino acids. Germline CDR1 and CDR2: MNHEY and SMNVEV (reference sequence). Trimming removed 0 bases from V and 10 bases from J, with 13 bases in between. CDR3 in DNA: TGTGCCAGCAGTTTATCGGTCCAGGGTTGGTCACCCCTCCACTTT. Its protein product is CASSLSVQGWSPLHF.

J is TRBJ1-4 and V is TRBV5-1; the match to TRBD1 covers 10 bases. V lost 3 bases and J lost 9; bases outside the gene matches: 8. The germline V gene encodes CDR1 SGHRS and CDR2 YFSETQ. This CDR3 is 15 amino acids long. Written as DNA, the CDR3 is TGCGCCAGCAGCTCACGGGACAGGGGAAAGCAAAAACTGTTTTTT. Protein: CASSSRDRGKQKLFF.

The chain's CDR3 is CASSIYGRGSQETQYF. The CDR3, as DNA: TGTGCCAGTAGTATTTACGGCAGGGGATCCCAAGAGACCCAGTACTTC. V usage is TRBV19 and J usage is TRBJ2-5; the D gene is possibly TRBD1 (6 bases). In germline, CDR1 is LNHDA, CDR2 SQIVND (reference sequence). The CDR3 sequence is 16 residues long. V was shortened by 3 bases and J by 1 base, with 15 bases between the two germline ends.

In DNA, the CDR3 is TGTGCCAGCTCACCATCGACAGATCCCTACGAGCAGTACTTC. Protein product: CASSPSTDPYEQYF. V gene TRBV18 combines with J gene TRBJ2-7; TRBD1 is a possible D gene (5 bases). The germline V gene encodes CDR1 KGHSH and CDR2 LQKENI. Trimming took off 2 bases at V and 2 bases at J, with 10 bases between the two ends. There are 14 residues in the CDR3.

The chain has TRBV7-9 and TRBJ2-1, with D unclear. Germline CDR1 reads SEHNR; CDR2 reads FQNEAQ (reference sequence). CDR3 length: 17 amino acids. Trimming pared 5 bases from V and 5 bases from J, leaving 22 bases between. DNA for the CDR3: TGTGCCAGCAGCCCGATCCCGGGTCCGACCTCAAACAATGAGCAGTTCTTC. The encoded protein is CASSPIPGPTSNNEQFF.

This clone occurred a few times. The CDR3 reads CASSWNSRETQYF. As DNA, the CDR3 is TGTGCCAGCAGTTGGAACAGCCGGGAGACCCAGTACTTC. The genes are TRBV25-1 and TRBJ2-5, with D uncertain. The V gene lost 5 bases and the J gene lost 5 bases, with 12 bases spanning the gap. The CDR3 runs to 13 residues. CDR1 is MGHDK, CDR2 SYGVNS, per germline.

The gene calls are TRBV4-1 and TRBJ2-6; D perhaps matches TRBD2 (6 bases). The V end lost 0 bases, the J end lost 4 bases, and 16 bases lay between the germline ends. This CDR3 comprises 18 residues. Germline V gene sequence: CDR1 MGHRA, CDR2 YSYEKL. The CDR3 region has the DNA TGCGCCAGCAGCCAAGATGGGACCCCCGGGAGAGGGGCCAACGTCCTGACTTTC. Encoded protein: CASSQDGTPGRGANVLTF.

The V call is TRBV28, the J call TRBJ1-3; 8 bases fit TRBD1. The germline V gene has CDR1 MDHEN and CDR2 SYDVKM. V was clipped by 7 bases and J by 2 bases; unmatched bases: 1. This CDR3 is 13 amino acids long. CDR3 sequence (DNA): TGTGCCAGCATGGGACAGGCTGGAAACACCATATATTTT. This gives the protein CASMGQAGNTIYF.

The DNA for the CDR3 is TGCGCCAGCAGTAGAAGCGGGACAGGGGGTTCTAATGAGCAGTTCTTC. Its protein product is CASSRSGTGGSNEQFF. The V and J genes are TRBV10-1 and TRBJ2-1, with TRBD1 matching 11 bases. J lost 7 bases, V lost 5 bases, and 10 bases had no gene match. The CDR3 runs 16 residues. Germline V lookup: CDR1 WNHNN, CDR2 SYGVQD (reference sequence).

The chain has TRBV14 and TRBJ1-1; D is uncertain. The V and J ends lost 4 bases and 2 bases respectively, with 14 bases between them. The CDR3 spans 15 residues. CDR1 SGHDN and CDR2 FVKESK come from the germline V gene. CDR3 bases: TGTGCCAGCAGCCGCCGGGGAGGGTTTAACACTGAAGCTTTCTTT. Amino acid sequence: CASSRRGGFNTEAFF.

This clone was detected a few times. The chain carries TRBV6-5 and TRBJ1-2, with 7 bases fitting TRBD1. V lost 10 bases to trimming and J lost 4 bases; unmatched junction nucleotides: 12. In germline, CDR1 is MNHEY, CDR2 SVGAGI. This CDR3 comprises 14 residues. This chain's CDR3 is CAIRTSDRIYGYTF. DNA of the CDR3: TGTGCCATCAGGACCTCGGACAGGATCTATGGCTACACCTTC.

The count of this clone is one. The rearrangement uses TRBV10-1 and TRBJ2-1; TRBD1 matches 9 bases. J lost 1 base, V lost 7 bases, and 11 bases had no gene match. This CDR3 has 17 residues. Germline-derived CDR1 and CDR2 are WNHNN and SYGVQD (reference sequence). CDR3 region: CASTNRGPFRSYNEQFF. The DNA of the CDR3 is TGCGCCAGCACAAACAGGGGGCCGTTTAGGTCCTACAATGAGCAGTTCTTC.

The chain uses TRBV5-4 and TRBJ2-5; TRBD2 matches 15 bases. CDR1 is SGHNT, CDR2 YYREEE, per germline (reference sequence). The ends lost 3 bases at V and 7 bases at J; junction bases unmatched: 4. CDR3 length equals 15 residues. CDR3 loop: CASSWTSGGAGTQYF. The CDR3, as DNA: TGTGCCAGCAGCTGGACTAGCGGGGGGGCGGGGACCCAGTACTTC.

The chain recombines TRBV7-2 with TRBJ1-4, with D possibly matching TRBD1 (6 bases). The CDR3 sequence is 14 residues long. Germline V lookup: CDR1 SGHTA, CDR2 FQGNSA. The ends were cut back, 1 base at V and 8 bases at J, with 11 bases in the middle. This chain's CDR3 is CASSLEQGGEKLFF. The CDR3, as DNA: TGTGCCAGCAGCTTAGAACAGGGCGGGGAAAAACTGTTTTTT.

This clone was recorded only once. Different DNA sequences within this sample yield the same CDR3. The rearrangement links TRBV5-1 to TRBJ2-2, with a tentative D call TRBD2 (7 bases). This CDR3 has 16 residues. Germline V gives CDR1 SGHRS, CDR2 YFSETQ. Trimming took off 3 bases at V and 2 bases at J, with 14 bases between the two ends. The CDR3 nucleotides are TGCGCCAGCAGCTGGGCAGGCGGGGGCAACACCGGGGAGCTGTTTTTT. It yields the protein CASSWAGGGNTGELFF.

V usage is TRBV5-4 and J usage is TRBJ2-1; weak D call: TRBD2 (6 bases). The germline gives CDR1 SGHNT, CDR2 YYREEE (reference sequence). The CDR3 loop spans 16 amino acids. The V and J ends lost 0 bases and 1 base respectively, with 11 bases between them. The CDR3 DNA reads TGTGCCAGCAGCTTGGAGGGCGGGGAGTCCTACAATGAGCAGTTCTTC. Amino acid sequence: CASSLEGGESYNEQFF.

This chain connects TRBV4-2 to TRBJ2-6; 7 bases map to TRBD1. V was pared by 0 bases and J by 11 bases, with 10 bases of the junction left unmatched. Germline assignment: CDR1 LGHNA and CDR2 YNFKEQ. The CDR3 spans 16 residues. The CDR3 DNA follows: TGTGCCAGCAGCCAAGAGGGTGGCCGACAGGGCTACGTCCTGACTTTC. Amino acid sequence: CASSQEGGRQGYVLTF.

CDR3 sequence: CASKGVPQHF. CDR3 nucleotide sequence: TGTGCCAGCAAAGGAGTTCCCCAGCATTTT. The chain employs TRBV21-1 and TRBJ1-5. TRBV21-1 is a pseudogene locus. The CDR3 loop spans 10 amino acids.

The chain carries TRBV25-1 and TRBJ1-1, with a tentative D call TRBD1 (5 bases). CDR1 and CDR2 (germline): MGHDK, SYGVNS. V lost 7 bases to trimming and J lost 4 bases, with 16 bases between them. The CDR3 totals 14 residues. CDR3: CASTQTGLFTEAFF. CDR3 nucleotides: TGTGCCAGCACCCAAACGGGACTGTTCACTGAAGCTTTCTTT.

The chain carries TRBV6-8 and TRBJ2-3; D is unresolved. Germline V CDR1 and CDR2: MNHGY, SAAAGT. Trimming took 7 bases from V and 1 from J, leaving 9 bases between them. The CDR3 is 13 residues long. DNA for the CDR3: TGTGCCAGCATGGCCTTCGGCACAGATACGCAGTATTTT. This encodes CASMAFGTDTQYF.

V is TRBV7-3 and J is TRBJ2-3; 11 bases fit TRBD2. This CDR3 comprises 16 residues. The V and J ends lost 5 bases and 2 bases, in that order; junction bases with no gene match: 6. Germline CDR1 reads SGHTA; CDR2 reads FQGTGA. The DNA for the CDR3 is TGTGCCAGCAGCCCCACTAGCGGGGGAACCACAGATACGCAGTATTTT. Its protein product is CASSPTSGGTTDTQYF.

The V call is TRBV5-1, the J call TRBJ2-7, with a tentative D call TRBD2 (7 bases). V was pared by 9 bases and J by 5 bases, with 21 bases between. The CDR3 covers 14 residues. Germline V gene data show CDR1 as SGHRS and CDR2 as YFSETQ. For the CDR3, the DNA is TGCGCCACGGCGGCTACGGGGGGCCGCAACGAGCAGTACTTC. Its translation is CATAATGGRNEQYF.

This clone ranks as medium-sized (0.01 to 0.1%). The rearrangement joins TRBV28 to TRBJ2-7; 12 nucleotides line up with TRBD2. V dropped 5 bases and J dropped 4; count of bases not matched to a gene: 9. The germline V gene has CDR1 MDHEN and CDR2 SYDVKM. The CDR3 length is 16 residues. The DNA of the CDR3 is TGTGCCAGCAGTCCCCGGACTAGCGGGATATGGTACGAGCAGTACTTC. Encoded protein: CASSPRTSGIWYEQYF. The variable domain in full, with the rest retrieved from reference TRBV28 and TRBJ2-7, is DVKVTQSSRYLVKRTGEKVFLECVQDMDHENMFWYRQDPGLGLRLIYFSYDVKMKEKGDIPEGYSVSREKKERFSLILESASTNQTSMYLCASSPRTSGIWYEQYFGPGTRLTVT.

The chain recombines TRBV5-1 with TRBJ2-2; 9 bases align to TRBD2. Germline V CDR1 and CDR2: SGHRS, YFSETQ. The length of the CDR3 is 15 residues. The junction had 8 bases not matched to a gene; V was cut back by 4 bases and J by 7 bases. In DNA form, the CDR3 reads TGCGCCAGCAGCCCCGCGGGGGGGCCCATCGGGGAGCTGTTTTTT. It translates to CASSPAGGPIGELFF.

The J gene is TRBJ2-3, the V gene TRBV5-1, with 8 nucleotides matching TRBD2. This CDR3 comprises 14 residues. In germline, CDR1 is SGHRS, CDR2 YFSETQ. V was clipped by 4 bases and J by 5 bases; unmatched bases: 6. In DNA form, the CDR3 reads TGCGCCAGCAGCACGGGACGGGAGGGAGATACGCAGTATTTT. It yields the protein CASSTGREGDTQYF.